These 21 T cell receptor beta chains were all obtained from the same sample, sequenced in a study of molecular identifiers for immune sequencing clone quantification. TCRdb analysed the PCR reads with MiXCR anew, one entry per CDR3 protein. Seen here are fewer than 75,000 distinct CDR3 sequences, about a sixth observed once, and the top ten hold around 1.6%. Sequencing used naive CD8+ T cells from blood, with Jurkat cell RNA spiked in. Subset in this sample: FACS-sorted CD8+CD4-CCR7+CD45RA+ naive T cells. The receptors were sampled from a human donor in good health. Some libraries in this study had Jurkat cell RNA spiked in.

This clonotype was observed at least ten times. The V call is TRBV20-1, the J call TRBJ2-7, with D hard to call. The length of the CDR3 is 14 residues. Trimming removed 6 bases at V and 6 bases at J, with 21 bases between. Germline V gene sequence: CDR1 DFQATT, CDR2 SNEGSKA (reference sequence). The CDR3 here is CSACNSELPCEQYF. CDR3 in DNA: TGCAGTGCCTGCAACAGTGAACTTCCTTGCGAGCAGTACTTC.

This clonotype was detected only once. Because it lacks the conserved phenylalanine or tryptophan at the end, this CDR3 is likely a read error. CDR3: CASRRTRLGGELFL. The CDR3 DNA sequence: TGTGCCAGCAGGCGGACTAGATTAGGCGGGGAGCTGTTTCTT. The rearrangement uses TRBV6-2 or TRBV6-3 and TRBJ2-2; the match to TRBD2 covers 7 bases. V gave up 6 bases and J gave up 7 bases; unmatched junction bases: 8. The CDR3 contains 14 residues. Looked up from germline, CDR1 is MNHEY and CDR2 is SVGEGT.

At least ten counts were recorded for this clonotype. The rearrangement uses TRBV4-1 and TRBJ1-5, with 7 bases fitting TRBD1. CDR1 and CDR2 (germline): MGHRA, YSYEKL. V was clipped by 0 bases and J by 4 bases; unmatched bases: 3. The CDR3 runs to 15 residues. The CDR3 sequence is CASSQDGTANQPQHF. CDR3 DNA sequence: TGCGCCAGCAGCCAAGACGGGACAGCAAATCAGCCCCAGCATTTT.

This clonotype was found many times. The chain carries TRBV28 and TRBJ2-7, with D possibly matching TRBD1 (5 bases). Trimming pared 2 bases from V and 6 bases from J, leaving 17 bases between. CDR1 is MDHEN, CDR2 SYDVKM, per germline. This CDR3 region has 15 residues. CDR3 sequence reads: CASSLGPITTGEQYF. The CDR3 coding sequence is TGTGCCAGCAGTTTAGGGCCGATCACTACAGGCGAGCAGTACTTC. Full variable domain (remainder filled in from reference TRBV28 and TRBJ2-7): DVKVTQSSRYLVKRTGEKVFLECVQDMDHENMFWYRQDPGLGLRLIYFSYDVKMKEKGDIPEGYSVSREKKERFSLILESASTNQTSMYLCASSLGPITTGEQYFGPGTRLTVT.

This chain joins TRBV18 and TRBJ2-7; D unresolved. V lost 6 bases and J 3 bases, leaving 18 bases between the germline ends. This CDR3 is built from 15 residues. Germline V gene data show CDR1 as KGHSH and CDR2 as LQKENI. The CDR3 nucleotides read TGTGCCAGCTCTGCACCGTGGGTTAAGGGCTACGAGCAGTACTTC. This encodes CASSAPWVKGYEQYF.

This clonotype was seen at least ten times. The CDR3 loop is CSVVGSEGYNEQFF. CDR3 bases: TGCAGCGTTGTCGGGAGTGAGGGGTACAATGAGCAGTTCTTC. The V and J genes are TRBV29-1 and TRBJ2-1; tentative D call: TRBD2 (6 bases). V was cut by 4 bases and J by 4 bases, with 14 bases left in between. Germline V gene sequence: CDR1 SQVTM, CDR2 ANQGSEA. The CDR3 is 14 residues long.

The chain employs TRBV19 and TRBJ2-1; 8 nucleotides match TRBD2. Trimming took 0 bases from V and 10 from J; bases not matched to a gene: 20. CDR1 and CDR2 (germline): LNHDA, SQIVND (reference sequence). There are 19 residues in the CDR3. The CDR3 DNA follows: TGTGCCAGTAGTATAGATCCGGTTCGTAGCGGGACGCAAGTTCGAGAGCAGTTCTTC. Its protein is CASSIDPVRSGTQVREQFF.

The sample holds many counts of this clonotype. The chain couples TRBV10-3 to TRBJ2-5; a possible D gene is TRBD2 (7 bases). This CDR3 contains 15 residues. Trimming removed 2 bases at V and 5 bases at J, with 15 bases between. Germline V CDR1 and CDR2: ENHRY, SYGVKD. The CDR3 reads CAISEGEGVAETQYF. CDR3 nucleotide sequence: TGTGCCATCAGTGAGGGGGAGGGGGTCGCGGAGACCCAGTACTTC.

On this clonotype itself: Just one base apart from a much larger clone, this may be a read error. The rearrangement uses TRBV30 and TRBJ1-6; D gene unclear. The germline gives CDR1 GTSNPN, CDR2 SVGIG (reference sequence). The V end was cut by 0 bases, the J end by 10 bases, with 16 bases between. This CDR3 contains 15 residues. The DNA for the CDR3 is TGTGCCTGGAGTGTATCTGTGGTTAACCAGTCACCCCTCCACTTT. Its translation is CAWSVSVVNQSPLHF. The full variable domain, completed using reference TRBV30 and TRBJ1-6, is SQTIHQWPATLVQPVGSPLSLECTVEGTSNPNLYWYRQAAGRGLQLLFYSVGIGQISSEVPQNLSASRPQDRQFILSSKKLLLSDSGFYLCAWSVSVVNQSPLHFGNGTRLTVT.

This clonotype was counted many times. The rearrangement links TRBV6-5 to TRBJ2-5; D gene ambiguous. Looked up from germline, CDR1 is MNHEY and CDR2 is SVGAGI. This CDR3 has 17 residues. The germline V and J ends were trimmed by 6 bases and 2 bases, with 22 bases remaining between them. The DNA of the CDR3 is TGTGCCAGCAGCCCCACAGCCCCGTACTACGAACAAGAGACCCAGTACTTC. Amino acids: CASSPTAPYYEQETQYF.

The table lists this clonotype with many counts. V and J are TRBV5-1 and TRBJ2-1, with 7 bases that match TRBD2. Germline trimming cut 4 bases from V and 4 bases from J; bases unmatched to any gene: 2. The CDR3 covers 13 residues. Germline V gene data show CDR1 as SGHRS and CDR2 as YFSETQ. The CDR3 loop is CASSGGLYNEQFF. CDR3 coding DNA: TGCGCCAGCAGCGGGGGACTATACAATGAGCAGTTCTTC.

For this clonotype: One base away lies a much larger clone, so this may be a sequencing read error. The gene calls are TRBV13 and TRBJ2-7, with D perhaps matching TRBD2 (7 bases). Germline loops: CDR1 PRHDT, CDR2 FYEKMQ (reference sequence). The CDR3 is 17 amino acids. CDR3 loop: CASNLRGGGGAGYEQYF. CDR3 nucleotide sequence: TGTGCCAGCAACTTAAGGGGAGGGGGAGGCGCGGGGTACGAGCAGTACTTC.

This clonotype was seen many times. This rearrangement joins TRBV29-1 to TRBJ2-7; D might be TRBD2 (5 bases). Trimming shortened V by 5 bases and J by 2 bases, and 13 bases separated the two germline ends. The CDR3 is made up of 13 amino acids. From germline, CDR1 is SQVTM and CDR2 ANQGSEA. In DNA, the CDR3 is TGCAGCGTTCTGAGGGATGGCCCCTACGAGCAGTACTTC. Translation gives CSVLRDGPYEQYF.

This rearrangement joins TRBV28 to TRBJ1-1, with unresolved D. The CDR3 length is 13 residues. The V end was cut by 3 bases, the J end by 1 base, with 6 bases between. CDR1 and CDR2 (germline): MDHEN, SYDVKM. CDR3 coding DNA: TGTGCCAGCAGTTTTCGCAAGAACACTGAAGCTTTCTTT. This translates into CASSFRKNTEAFF.

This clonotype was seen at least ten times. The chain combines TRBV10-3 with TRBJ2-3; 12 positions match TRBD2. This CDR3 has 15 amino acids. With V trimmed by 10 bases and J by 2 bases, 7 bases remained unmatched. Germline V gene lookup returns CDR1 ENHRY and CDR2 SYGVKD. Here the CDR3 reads CATFWTSGDTDTQYF. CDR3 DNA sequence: TGTGCCACCTTTTGGACTAGCGGGGACACAGATACGCAGTATTTT.

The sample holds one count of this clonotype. The CDR3, as DNA: TGTGCCCAGCTCAGGGCCCACGGGGAGCTGTTTTTT. Amino acid sequence: CAQLRAHGELFF. The chain joins TRBV2 to TRBJ2-2; perhaps TRBD1 as D (5 bases). The CDR3 covers 12 residues. Germline-derived CDR1 and CDR2 are SNHLY and FYNNEI. V gave up 11 bases and J gave up 7 bases, with 14 bases separating them.

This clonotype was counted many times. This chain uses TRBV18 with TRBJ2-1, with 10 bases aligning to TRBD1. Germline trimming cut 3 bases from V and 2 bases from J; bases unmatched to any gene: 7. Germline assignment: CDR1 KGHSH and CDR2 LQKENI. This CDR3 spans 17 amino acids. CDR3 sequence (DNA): TGTGCCAGCTCACCCACTACCGGGACAGGGGCCTACAATGAGCAGTTCTTC. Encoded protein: CASSPTTGTGAYNEQFF.

The CDR3, as DNA: TGTGCCAGCAGTTCCTTGCCTAGACTAGGGGGGGCAAACATTCAGTACTTC. It translates to CASSSLPRLGGANIQYF. The chain has TRBV28 and TRBJ2-4; D possibly corresponds to TRBD2 (7 bases). Trimming pared 4 bases from V and 6 bases from J, leaving 22 bases between. Germline CDR1 MDHEN, CDR2 SYDVKM. The CDR3 is made up of 17 amino acids.

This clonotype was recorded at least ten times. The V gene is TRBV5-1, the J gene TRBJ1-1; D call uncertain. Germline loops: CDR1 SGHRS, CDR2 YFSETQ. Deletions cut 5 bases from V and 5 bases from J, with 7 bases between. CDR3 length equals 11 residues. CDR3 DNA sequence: TGCGCCAGCAGGGAGGTGACTGAAGCTTTCTTT. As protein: CASREVTEAFF.

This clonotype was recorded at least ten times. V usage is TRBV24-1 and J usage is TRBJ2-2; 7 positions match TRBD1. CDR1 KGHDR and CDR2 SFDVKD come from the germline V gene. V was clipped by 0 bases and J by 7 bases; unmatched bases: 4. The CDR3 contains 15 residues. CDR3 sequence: CATSDLTGVSGELFF. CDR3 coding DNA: TGTGCCACCAGTGATTTGACAGGGGTCAGCGGGGAGCTGTTTTTT.

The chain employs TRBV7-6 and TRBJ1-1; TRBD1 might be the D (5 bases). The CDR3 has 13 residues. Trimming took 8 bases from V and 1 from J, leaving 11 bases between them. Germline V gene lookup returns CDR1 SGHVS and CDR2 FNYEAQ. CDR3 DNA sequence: TGTGCCAGCGGAGAGGGGACGAACACTGAAGCTTTCTTT. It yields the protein CASGEGTNTEAFF.